This T cell receptor (beta chain) was observed in a study of blood T cell repertoires in COVID-19. Study at large: PBMCs, B-cell-depleted T cells, or T cells provided the cDNA or gDNA that made up the material.

V shed 2 bases and J 0 bases; nucleotides not matched to a gene: 13. CDR1 and CDR2 (germline): MNHEY, SVGEGT. This CDR3 contains 19 residues. Only one count was recorded for this clone. Assay: immunoSEQ multiplex PCR; the TCRdb copy retains only in-frame clones and omits some. The top ten clones hold 1.5% of a sample with about 260,000 clones, about 87% of them seen once. The specimen sequenced was peripheral blood. The source of this sequence is a middle-aged woman who had recovered from COVID-19. This chain joins TRBV6-2 or TRBV6-3 and TRBJ1-5, with TRBD1 matching 7 bases. CDR3 residues: CASSYVVRGSSLSNQPQHF. CDR3 coding DNA: TGTGCCAGCAGTTACGTCGTCAGGGGGTCTTCCCTTAGCAATCAGCCCCAGCATTTT.